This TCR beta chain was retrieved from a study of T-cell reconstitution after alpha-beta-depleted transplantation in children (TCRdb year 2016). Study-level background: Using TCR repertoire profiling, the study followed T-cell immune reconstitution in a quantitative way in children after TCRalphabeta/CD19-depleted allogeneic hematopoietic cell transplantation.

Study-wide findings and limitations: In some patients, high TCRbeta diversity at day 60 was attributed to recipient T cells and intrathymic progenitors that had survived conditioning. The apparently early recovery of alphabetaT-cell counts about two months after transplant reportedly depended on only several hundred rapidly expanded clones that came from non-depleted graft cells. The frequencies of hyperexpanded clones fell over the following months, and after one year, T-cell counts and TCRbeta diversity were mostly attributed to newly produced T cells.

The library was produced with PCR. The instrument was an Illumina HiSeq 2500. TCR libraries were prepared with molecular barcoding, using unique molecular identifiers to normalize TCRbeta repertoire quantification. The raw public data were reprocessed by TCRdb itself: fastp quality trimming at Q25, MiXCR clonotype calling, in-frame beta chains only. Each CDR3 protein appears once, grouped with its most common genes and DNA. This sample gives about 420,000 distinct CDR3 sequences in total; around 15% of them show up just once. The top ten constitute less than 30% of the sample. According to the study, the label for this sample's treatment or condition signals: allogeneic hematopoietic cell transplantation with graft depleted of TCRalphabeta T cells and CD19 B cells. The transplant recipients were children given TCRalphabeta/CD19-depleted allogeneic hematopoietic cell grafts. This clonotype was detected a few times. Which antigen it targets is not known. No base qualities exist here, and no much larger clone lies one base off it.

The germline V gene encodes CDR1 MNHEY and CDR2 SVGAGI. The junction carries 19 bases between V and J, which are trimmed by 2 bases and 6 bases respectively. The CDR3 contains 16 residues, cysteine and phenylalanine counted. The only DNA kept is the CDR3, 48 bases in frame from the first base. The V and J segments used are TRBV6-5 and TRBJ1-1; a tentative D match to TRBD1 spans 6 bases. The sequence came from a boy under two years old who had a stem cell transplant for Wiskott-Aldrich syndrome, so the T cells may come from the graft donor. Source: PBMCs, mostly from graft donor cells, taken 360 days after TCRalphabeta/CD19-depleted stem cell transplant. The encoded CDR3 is CASSYLQWAGGPEAFF. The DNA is TGTGCCAGCAGTTACCTCCAATGGGCGGGGGGGCCTGAAGCTTTCTTT.